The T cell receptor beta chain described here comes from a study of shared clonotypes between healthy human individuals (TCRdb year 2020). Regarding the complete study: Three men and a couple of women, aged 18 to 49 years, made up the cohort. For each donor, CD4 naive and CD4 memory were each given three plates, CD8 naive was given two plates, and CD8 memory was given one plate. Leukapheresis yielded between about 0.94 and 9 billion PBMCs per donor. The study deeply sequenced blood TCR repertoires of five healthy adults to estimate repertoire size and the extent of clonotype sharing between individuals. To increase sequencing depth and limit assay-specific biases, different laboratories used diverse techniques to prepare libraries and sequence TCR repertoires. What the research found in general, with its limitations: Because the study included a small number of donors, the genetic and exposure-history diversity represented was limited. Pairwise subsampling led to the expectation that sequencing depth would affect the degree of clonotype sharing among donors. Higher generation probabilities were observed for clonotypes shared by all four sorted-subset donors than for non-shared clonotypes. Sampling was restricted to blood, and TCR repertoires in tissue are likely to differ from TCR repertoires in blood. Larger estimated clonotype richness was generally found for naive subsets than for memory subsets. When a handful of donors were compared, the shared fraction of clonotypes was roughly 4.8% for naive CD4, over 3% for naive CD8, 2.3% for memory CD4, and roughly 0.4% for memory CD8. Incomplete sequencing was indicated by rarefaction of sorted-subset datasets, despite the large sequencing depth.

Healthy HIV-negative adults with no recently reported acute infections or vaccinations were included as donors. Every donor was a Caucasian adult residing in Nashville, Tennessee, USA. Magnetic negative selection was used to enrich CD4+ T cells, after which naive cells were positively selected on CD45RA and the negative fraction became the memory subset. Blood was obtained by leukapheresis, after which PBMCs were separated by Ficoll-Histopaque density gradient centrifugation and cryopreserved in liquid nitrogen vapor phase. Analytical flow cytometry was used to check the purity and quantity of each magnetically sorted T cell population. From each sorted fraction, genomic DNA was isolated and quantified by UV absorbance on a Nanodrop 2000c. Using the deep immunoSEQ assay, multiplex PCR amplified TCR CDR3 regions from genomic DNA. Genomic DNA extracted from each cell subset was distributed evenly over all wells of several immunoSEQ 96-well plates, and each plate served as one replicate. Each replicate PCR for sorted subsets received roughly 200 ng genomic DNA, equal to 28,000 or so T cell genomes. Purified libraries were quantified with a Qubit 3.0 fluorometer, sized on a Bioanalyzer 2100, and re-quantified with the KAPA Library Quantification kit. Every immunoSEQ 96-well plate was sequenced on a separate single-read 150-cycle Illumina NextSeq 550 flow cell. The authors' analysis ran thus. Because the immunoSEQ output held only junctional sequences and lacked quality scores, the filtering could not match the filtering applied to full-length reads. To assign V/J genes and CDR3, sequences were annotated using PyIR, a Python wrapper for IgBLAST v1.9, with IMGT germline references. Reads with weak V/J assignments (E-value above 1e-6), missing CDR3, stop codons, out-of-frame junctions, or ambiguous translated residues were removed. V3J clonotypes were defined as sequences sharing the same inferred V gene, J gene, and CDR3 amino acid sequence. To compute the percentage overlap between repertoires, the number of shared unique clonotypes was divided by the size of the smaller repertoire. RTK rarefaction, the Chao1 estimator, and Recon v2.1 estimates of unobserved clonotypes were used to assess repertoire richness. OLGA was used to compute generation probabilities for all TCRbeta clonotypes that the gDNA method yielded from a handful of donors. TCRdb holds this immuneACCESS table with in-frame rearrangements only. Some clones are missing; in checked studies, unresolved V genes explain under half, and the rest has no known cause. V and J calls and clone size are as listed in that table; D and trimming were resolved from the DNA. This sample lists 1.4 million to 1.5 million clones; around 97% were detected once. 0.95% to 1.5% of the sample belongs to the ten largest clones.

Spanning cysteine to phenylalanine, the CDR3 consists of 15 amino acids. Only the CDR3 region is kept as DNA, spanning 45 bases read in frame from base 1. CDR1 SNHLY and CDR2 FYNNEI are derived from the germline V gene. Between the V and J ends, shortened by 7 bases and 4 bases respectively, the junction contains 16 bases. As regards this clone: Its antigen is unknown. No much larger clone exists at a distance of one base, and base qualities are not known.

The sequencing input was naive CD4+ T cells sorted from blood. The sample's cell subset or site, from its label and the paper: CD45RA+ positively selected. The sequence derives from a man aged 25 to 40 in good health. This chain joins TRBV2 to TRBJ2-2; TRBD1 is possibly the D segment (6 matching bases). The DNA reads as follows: TGTGCCAGCATTATGGGGGCGCCGGGCACCGGGGAGCTGTTTTTT. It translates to CASIMGAPGTGELFF.